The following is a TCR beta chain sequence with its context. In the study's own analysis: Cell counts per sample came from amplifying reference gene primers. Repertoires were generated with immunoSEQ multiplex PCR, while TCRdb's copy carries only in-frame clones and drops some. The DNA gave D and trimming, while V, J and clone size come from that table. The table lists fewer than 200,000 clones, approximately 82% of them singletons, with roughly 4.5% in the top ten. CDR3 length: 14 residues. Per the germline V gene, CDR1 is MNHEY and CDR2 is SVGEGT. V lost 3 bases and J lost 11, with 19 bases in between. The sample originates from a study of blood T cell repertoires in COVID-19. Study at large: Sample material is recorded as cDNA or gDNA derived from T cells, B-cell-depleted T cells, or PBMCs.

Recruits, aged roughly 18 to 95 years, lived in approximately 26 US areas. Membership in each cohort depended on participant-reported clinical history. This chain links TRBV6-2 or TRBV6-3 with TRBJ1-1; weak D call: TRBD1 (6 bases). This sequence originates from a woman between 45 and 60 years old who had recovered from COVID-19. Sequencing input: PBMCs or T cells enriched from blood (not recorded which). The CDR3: CASSYGTFAVGAFF. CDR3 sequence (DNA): TGTGCCAGCAGTTATGGGACATTTGCAGTGGGGGCTTTCTTT.